This TCR beta chain was observed in a study of shared clonotypes between healthy human individuals. Findings and caveats of the study: Non-shared clonotypes had lower generation probabilities than clonotypes shared by all four sorted-subset donors.

With regard to this clone: The target antigen is unknown.

Clones were sequenced by immunoSEQ multiplex PCR, and TCRdb holds only the in-frame ones, with some missing. Altogether roughly 640,000 clones are present, 97% being singletons, with the ten largest covering roughly 0.05%. There are 16 residues in the CDR3. Trimming shortened V by 5 bases and J by 3 bases, and 17 bases separated the two germline ends. CDR1 is MDHEN and CDR2 is SYDVKM in the germline V gene. This clonotype was obtained from a woman under 40 in good health. The chain employs TRBV28 and TRBJ2-1; D is uncertain. Sequencing used naive CD4+ T cells sorted from blood. This sample's subset: CD45RA+ positively selected. In DNA form, the CDR3 reads TGTGCCAGCAGTAGTGGAGAAGCGAGAGACTACAATGAGCAGTTCTTC. This translates into CASSSGEARDYNEQFF.